This record looks at one T cell receptor beta chain sequence and its context. Described treatment: randomized to nivolumab then ipilimumab (arm A) or the reverse (arm B). The data were taken from a study of sequential checkpoint blockade in melanoma. Profiling relied on immunoSEQ multiplex PCR, and the TCRdb table lists in-frame clones only, not all of them. The table has 15,000 to 20,000 clones, under 80% seen once. The sample was CD8+ T cells sorted from blood (inferred from file names), taken from a patient given nivolumab and ipilimumab in sequence. This receptor was obtained from a human donor with melanoma.

The CDR3 sequence is CASSLEGASYGYTF. For the CDR3, the DNA is TGCGCCAGCAGCTTGGAGGGGGCTAGCTATGGCTACACCTTC. The chain uses TRBV5-1 and TRBJ1-2; TRBD1 matches at 7 bases. Losses at the gene ends were 0 bases for V and 4 bases for J; bases not matched to a gene: 3. CDR3 length: 14 residues. Per germline, CDR1 SGHRS and CDR2 YFSETQ.